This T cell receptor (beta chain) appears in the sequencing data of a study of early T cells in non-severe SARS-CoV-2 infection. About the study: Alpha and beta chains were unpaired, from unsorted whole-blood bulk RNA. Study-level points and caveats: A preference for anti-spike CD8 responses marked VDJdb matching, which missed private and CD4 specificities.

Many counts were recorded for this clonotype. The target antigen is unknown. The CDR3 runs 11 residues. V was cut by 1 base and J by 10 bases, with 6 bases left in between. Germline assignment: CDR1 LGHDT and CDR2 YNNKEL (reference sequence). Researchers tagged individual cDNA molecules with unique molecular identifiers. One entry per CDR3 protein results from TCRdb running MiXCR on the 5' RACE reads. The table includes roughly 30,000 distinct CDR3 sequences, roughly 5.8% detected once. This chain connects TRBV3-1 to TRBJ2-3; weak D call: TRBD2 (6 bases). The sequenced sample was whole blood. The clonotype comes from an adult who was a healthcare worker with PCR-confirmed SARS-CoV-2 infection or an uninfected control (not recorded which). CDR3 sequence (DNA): TGTGCCAGCAGCCAAGGGGGGGCGCAGTATTTT. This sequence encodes CASSQGGAQYF.